What follows is one T cell receptor beta chain and its context. The table lists this clonotype with a few counts. The clone's antigen remains unknown. No quality values exist for individual bases; no much larger clone is one base distant. This sample is part of a study of blood T cells in healthy people across ages (dated by TCRdb to between 2015 and 2017). A note on the overall study: In model experiments, template switching captured roughly one uniquely barcoded TCR beta cDNA molecule for every two T cells. Donors of different ages were randomly distributed across sequencing lanes to avoid experimental bias. Using the same blood draw, the study looked at two additional independent replicas of 1 million unique cDNA reads for two donors, one aged 18 to 30 and the other aged 80 or older. Using deep sequencing normalized with unique cDNA molecular identifiers, the study measured how TCR beta repertoire diversity changes with age. Donors were grouped into four age groups: young (average 16 years), middle-aged (39), aged (around 60) and long-lived (82).

What the study reported, not specific to this receptor: Compared with the aged group, more naive CD4+ T cells, fewer expanded clones and increased TCR diversity were shown by the long-lived group, suggesting age selection. Estimates of total diversity from one million sequenced T cells were regarded as lower bounds and underestimates. The percentage of naive T cells measured by flow cytometry correlated strongly with observed TCR beta diversity. The CMV infection status of donors was not known, potentially confounding age-related changes in expanded clonotypes. Conclusive comparison of naive and antigen-experienced compartments was prevented by the profiling of bulk unsorted PBMCs. As age increased, observed TCR beta diversity per million T cells dropped in a roughly linear way, and a significant reduction was already evident by age 40.

The library came from 5' RACE. The listed sequencing device is Illumina HiSeq 2500. The second PCR ran for roughly 6 to 11 cycles and used a J-beta primer mix along with a sample-barcoded 5' primer. A template-switch 5' adaptor carrying 12 random nucleotides introduced a unique molecular identifier onto each TCR beta cDNA molecule. At least 2.5 million CDR3-containing paired-end reads were obtained from each sample. First-strand cDNA was synthesized from all RNA with the Mint cDNA synthesis kit, primed by a TRBC-specific oligonucleotide. Following uracil-DNA glycosylase treatment, all cDNA underwent a first 18-cycle PCR with the universal primers M1SS and BC2_uni_R. The original methods were these. Normalization of each sample was performed by random selection of 1 million high-quality reads, each carrying a distinct molecular identifier. Instead of being binned into consensus sequences, reads that shared molecular identifiers were thrown out. MiTCR, run with a Q25 quality threshold and the strictest error-elimination algorithm, handled CDR3 identification, clonotype clustering and error correction. A nonparametric unseen species model with Euler transformation was used to estimate lower-bound total TCR beta diversity. TCRdb reran the public reads through fastp at Q25 and MiXCR, keeping productive beta chains. Each CDR3 protein appears once, grouped with its most common genes and DNA. TCRdb assigned the V and J calls; the authors' analysis was not used. For this sample there are hundreds of thousands of distinct CDR3 sequences; about 21% appear just once. The ten largest clones add up to 3.6% of the sample.

The CDR3 covers 14 residues, taking in both the cysteine and the phenylalanine. The DNA shown is the 42-base CDR3, in frame from base 1. V gives up 10 bases and J gives up 4 bases, and the segment between their germline ends measures 14 bases. Sequences SGHTA (CDR1) and FQGNSA (CDR2) are obtained from the germline V gene. Systemically healthy Caucasian individuals from Russia, 39 in total and aged about 6 to 95 years, were included as donors. Roughly 9.5 milliliters of peripheral blood were drawn from each donor into EDTA-treated Vacutainer tubes. PBMCs were isolated by Ficoll-Paque density-gradient centrifugation, with at least 6.5 million obtained per sample. Trizol reagent was used to extract total RNA from PBMCs, with at least 6 micrograms per sample. Naive CD45RAhigh/CD27high T cell percentages were measured by flow cytometry on a PBMC aliquot from every donor.

The sequence derives from a man between 70 and 80 years old in good health. The sequencing sample was made of blood. The chain is encoded by TRBV7-2 joined to TRBJ1-6; too little of a D gene remains to name it. Here is the DNA: TGTGCCACCGGCTTGGCGGGTTATAATTCACCCCTCCACTTT. This encodes CATGLAGYNSPLHF. The reference TRBV7-2 and TRBJ1-6 proteins fill in what lies around the CDR3, so the full variable domain reads GAGVSQSPSNKVTEKGKDVELRCDPISGHTALYWYRQSLGQGLEFLIYFQGNSAPDKSGLPSDRFSAERTGGSVSTLTIQRTQQEDSAVYLCATGLAGYNSPLHFGNGTRLTVT.